These 2 T cell receptor beta chains were sequenced from one sample in a study of identical twins. Each CDR3 protein is one row after TCRdb ran MiXCR on the 5' RACE reads. This sample has 200,000 to 250,000 distinct CDR3 sequences; approximately 6.8% occur once, and the top ten carry under 6%. The sample was also linked to a second study, of yellow fever vaccine responses in identical twins.

The sample consisted of CD8+ T cells sorted from blood. These receptors all come from a woman aged 18-30 years in good health.

This clonotype was detected ten times or more. This rearrangement joins TRBV4-1 to TRBJ2-1; 8 positions match TRBD2. Germline V CDR1 and CDR2: MGHRA, YSYEKL. This CDR3 has 17 residues. The V segment lost 0 bases and the J segment 2 bases; nucleotides outside the gene matches: 6. The CDR3 reads CASSQDWVAGTYNEQFF. The CDR3 DNA sequence: TGCGCCAGCAGCCAAGATTGGGTAGCGGGAACCTACAATGAGCAGTTCTTC.

The table lists this clonotype with a few counts. The chain employs TRBV6-5 and TRBJ2-5; D remains unclear. Germline assignment: CDR1 MNHEY and CDR2 SVGAGI. Trimming left V 6 bases short and J 4 bases short, with 9 bases between. The CDR3 is 12 amino acids. CDR3 amino acids: CASSPDLETQYF. In nucleotides, the CDR3 is TGTGCCAGCAGCCCCGATTTAGAGACCCAGTACTTC.